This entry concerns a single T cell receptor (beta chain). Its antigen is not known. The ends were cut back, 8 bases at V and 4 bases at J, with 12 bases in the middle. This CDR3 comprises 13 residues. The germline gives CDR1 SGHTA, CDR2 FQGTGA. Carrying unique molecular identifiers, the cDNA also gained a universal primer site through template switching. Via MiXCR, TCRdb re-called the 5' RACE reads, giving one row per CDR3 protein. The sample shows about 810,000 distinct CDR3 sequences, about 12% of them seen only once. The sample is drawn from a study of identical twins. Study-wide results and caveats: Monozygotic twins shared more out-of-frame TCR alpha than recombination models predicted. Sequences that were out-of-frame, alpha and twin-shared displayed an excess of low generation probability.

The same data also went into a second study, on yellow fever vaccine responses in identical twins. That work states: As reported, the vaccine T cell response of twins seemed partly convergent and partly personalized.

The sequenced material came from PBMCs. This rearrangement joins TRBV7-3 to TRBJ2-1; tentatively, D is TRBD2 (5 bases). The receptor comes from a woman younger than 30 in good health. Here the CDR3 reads CASRQERYNEQFF. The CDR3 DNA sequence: TGTGCCAGCCGTCAGGAGCGGTACAATGAGCAGTTCTTC.